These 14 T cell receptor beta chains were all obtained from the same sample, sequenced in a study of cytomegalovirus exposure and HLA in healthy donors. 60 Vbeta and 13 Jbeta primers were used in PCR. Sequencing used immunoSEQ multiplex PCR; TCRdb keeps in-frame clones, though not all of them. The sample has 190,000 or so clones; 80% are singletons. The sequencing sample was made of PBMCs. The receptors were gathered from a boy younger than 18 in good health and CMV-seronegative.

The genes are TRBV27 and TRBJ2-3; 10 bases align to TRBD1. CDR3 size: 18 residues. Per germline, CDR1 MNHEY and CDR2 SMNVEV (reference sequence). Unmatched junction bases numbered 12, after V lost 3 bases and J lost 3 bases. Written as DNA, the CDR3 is TGTGCCAGCAGTTTTTCGAAGGGGACAGGGGCGGTAACAGATACGCAGTATTTT. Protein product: CASSFSKGTGAVTDTQYF.

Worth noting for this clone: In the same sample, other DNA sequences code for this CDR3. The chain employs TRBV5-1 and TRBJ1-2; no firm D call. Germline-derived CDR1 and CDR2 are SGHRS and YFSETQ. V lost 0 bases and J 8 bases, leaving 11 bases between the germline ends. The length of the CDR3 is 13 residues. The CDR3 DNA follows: TGCGCCAGCAGCTTGGCCGGTGTGGGCGGCTACACCTTC. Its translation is CASSLAGVGGYTF.

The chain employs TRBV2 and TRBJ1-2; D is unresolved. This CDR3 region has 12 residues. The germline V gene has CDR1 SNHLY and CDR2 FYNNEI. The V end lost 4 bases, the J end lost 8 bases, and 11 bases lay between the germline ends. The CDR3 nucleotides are TGTGCCAGCAGTGTTAAGCTAAGCGGCTACACCTTC. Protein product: CASSVKLSGYTF.

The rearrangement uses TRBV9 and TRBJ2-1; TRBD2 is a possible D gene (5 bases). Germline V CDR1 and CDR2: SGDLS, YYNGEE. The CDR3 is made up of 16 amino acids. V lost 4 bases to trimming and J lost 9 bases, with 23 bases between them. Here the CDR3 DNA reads TGTGCCAGCAGCCCCCGGACGGGGTGGTTCAACGTTGAGCAGTTCTTC. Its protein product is CASSPRTGWFNVEQFF.

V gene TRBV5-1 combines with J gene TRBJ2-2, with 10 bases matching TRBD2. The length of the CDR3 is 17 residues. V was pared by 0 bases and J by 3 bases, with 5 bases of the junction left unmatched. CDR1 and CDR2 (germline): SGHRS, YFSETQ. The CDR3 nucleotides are TGCGCCAGCAGCTTGGAGGCTAGCGGGGGTTACACCGGGGAGCTGTTTTTT. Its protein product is CASSLEASGGYTGELFF.

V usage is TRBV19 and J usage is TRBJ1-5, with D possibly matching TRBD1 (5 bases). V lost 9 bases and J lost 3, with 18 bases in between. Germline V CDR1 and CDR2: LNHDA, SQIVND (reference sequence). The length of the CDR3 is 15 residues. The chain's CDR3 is CASLTSGDSNQPQHF. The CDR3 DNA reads TGTGCCAGCCTGACGTCGGGGGACTCCAATCAGCCCCAGCATTTT.

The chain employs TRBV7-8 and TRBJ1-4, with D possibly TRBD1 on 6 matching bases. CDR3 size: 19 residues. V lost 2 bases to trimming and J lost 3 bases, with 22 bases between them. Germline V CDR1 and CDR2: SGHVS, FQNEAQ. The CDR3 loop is CASSLYVRGGRGPNEKLFF. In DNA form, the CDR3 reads TGTGCCAGCAGCTTATATGTGAGGGGGGGCCGGGGACCTAATGAAAAACTGTTTTTT. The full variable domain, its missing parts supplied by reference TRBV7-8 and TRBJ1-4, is GAGVSQSPRYKVAKRGQDVALRCDPISGHVSLFWYQQALGQGPEFLTYFQNEAQLDKSGLPSDRFFAERPEGSVSTLKIQRTQQEDSAVYLCASSLYVRGGRGPNEKLFFGSGTQLSVL.

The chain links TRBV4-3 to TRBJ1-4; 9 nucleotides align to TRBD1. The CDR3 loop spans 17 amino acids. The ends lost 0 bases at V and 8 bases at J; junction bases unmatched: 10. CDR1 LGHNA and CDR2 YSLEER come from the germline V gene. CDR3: CASSQEPPGQGGEKLFF. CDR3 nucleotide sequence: TGCGCCAGCAGCCAAGAACCCCCGGGACAGGGCGGAGAAAAACTGTTTTTT.

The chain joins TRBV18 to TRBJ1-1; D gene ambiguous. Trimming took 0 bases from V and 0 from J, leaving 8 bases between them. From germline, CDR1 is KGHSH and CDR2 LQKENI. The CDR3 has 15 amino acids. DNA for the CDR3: TGTGCCAGCTCACCACCTTCTACAGTGAACACTGAAGCTTTCTTT. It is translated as CASSPPSTVNTEAFF.

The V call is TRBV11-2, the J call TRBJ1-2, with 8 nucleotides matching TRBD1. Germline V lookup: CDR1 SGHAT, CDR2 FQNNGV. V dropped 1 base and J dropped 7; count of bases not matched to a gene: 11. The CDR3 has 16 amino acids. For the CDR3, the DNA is TGTGCCAGCAGCTTAGCGGGACAGGAGGGGTCCAGTGGCTACACCTTC. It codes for CASSLAGQEGSSGYTF.

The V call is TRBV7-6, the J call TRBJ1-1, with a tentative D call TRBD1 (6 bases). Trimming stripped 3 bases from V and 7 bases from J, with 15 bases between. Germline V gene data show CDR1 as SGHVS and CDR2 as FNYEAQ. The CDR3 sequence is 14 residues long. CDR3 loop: CASSLQGIQLEAFF. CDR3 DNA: TGTGCCAGCAGCTTGCAGGGGATACAACTTGAAGCTTTCTTT.

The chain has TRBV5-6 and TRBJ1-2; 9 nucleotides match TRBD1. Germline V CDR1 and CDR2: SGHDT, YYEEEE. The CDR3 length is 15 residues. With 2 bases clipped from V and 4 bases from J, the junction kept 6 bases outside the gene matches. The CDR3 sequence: CASSFTGGAGYGYTF. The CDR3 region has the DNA TGTGCCAGCAGCTTTACAGGGGGCGCGGGCTATGGCTACACCTTC.

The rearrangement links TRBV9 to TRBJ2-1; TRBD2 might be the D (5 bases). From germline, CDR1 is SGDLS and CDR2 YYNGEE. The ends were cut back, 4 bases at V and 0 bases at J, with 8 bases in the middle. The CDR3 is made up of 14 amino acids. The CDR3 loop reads CASSIGSSYNEQFF. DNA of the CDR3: TGTGCCAGCAGCATAGGGAGCTCCTACAATGAGCAGTTCTTC.

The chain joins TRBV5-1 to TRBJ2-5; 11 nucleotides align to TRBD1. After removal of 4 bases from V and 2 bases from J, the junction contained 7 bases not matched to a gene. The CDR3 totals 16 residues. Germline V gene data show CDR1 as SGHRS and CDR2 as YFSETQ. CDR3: CASSPGQGAAQETQYF. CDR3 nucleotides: TGCGCCAGCAGCCCTGGACAGGGGGCCGCACAAGAGACCCAGTACTTC.